Following are 24 T cell receptor beta chains from one sample sequenced in a study of shared T cell receptors in the human thymus. Sequenced by immunoSEQ multiplex PCR; TCRdb stores in-frame clones only, minus some. The sample holds hundreds of thousands of clones, roughly 94% seen once. The sample taken for sequencing was thymocytes. These receptors all stem from a human donor.

The rearrangement joins TRBV28 to TRBJ2-7; 7 positions match TRBD2. Germline V CDR1 and CDR2: MDHEN, SYDVKM. V trimming: 8 bases; J trimming: 1 base; junction bases outside the gene matches: 2. The CDR3 contains 12 residues. The CDR3 sequence is CASRDYSYEQYF. CDR3 coding DNA: TGTGCCAGCCGGGACTATTCCTACGAGCAGTACTTC.

This clone has a handful of counts. The CDR3 spells CASSVGTSGYNEQFF. CDR3 nucleotides: TGTGCCAGCAGCGTCGGGACTAGCGGCTACAATGAGCAGTTCTTC. The rearrangement uses TRBV5-4 and TRBJ2-1, with 11 bases aligning to TRBD2. The junction had 3 bases not matched to a gene; V was cut back by 4 bases and J by 3 bases. This CDR3 comprises 15 residues. Germline CDR1 reads SGHNT; CDR2 reads YYREEE (reference sequence). The complete variable domain, with remaining parts taken from reference TRBV5-4 and TRBJ2-1, reads ETGVTQSPTHLIKTRGQQVTLRCSSQSGHNTVSWYQQALGQGPQFIFQYYREEENGRGNFPPRFSGLQFPNYSSELNVNALELDDSALYLCASSVGTSGYNEQFFGPGTRLTVL.

The chain couples TRBV30 to TRBJ2-5; D might be TRBD1 (6 bases). The V and J ends lost 2 bases and 3 bases respectively, with 16 bases between them. In germline, CDR1 is GTSNPN, CDR2 SVGIG (reference sequence). The CDR3 spans 15 residues. CDR3 DNA: TGTGCCTGGAGTTGGCCAGGGGCAGGGGAAGAGACCCAGTACTTC. As protein: CAWSWPGAGEETQYF.

The genes are TRBV10-3 and TRBJ2-1, with 16 bases that match TRBD2. The V segment lost 3 bases and the J segment 13 bases; nucleotides outside the gene matches: 9. The CDR3 length is 16 residues. Per germline, CDR1 ENHRY and CDR2 SYGVKD. The CDR3 region has the DNA TGTGCCATCAGTGACCCCGGGACTAGCGGGAGGGCCTCACAGTTCTTC. It translates to CAISDPGTSGRASQFF.

The chain carries TRBV19 and TRBJ2-7, with 11 bases aligning to TRBD2. Trimming at V came to 1 base and at J to 3 bases, leaving 2 bases not matched to a gene. This CDR3 region has 15 residues. Germline V CDR1 and CDR2: LNHDA, SQIVND (reference sequence). The chain's CDR3 is CASSIVGTSGYEQYF. The CDR3 DNA sequence: TGTGCCAGTAGTATAGTCGGGACTAGCGGCTACGAGCAGTACTTC.

The V gene is TRBV28, the J gene TRBJ2-1, with 7 positions matching TRBD2. The CDR3 extends over 13 amino acids. Germline V gives CDR1 MDHEN, CDR2 SYDVKM. Trimming removed 4 bases from V and 6 bases from J; junction bases left unmatched: 3. CDR3 sequence (DNA): TGTGCCAGCAGTTCCTTAGCGGGCAATGAGCAGTTCTTC. Protein: CASSSLAGNEQFF.

This sequence joins TRBV7-2 and TRBJ2-1; 7 bases map to TRBD1. V was clipped by 1 base and J by 8 bases; unmatched bases: 8. This CDR3 comprises 15 residues. The germline gives CDR1 SGHTA, CDR2 FQGNSA. The CDR3 nucleotides read TGTGCCAGCAGCTTAGATAGGGGGCTGTTGCATGAGCAGTTCTTC. It yields the protein CASSLDRGLLHEQFF.

This rearrangement joins TRBV27 to TRBJ2-1; D is unresolved. The CDR3 contains 12 residues. Germline V gene data show CDR1 as MNHEY and CDR2 as SMNVEV (reference sequence). Deletions cut 5 bases from V and 4 bases from J, with 6 bases between. CDR3 amino acids: CASSLKYNEQFF. The DNA of the CDR3 is TGTGCCAGCAGTCTCAAGTACAATGAGCAGTTCTTC.

The V and J genes are TRBV5-8 and TRBJ2-3; 10 bases map to TRBD1. The CDR3 runs to 17 residues. V dropped 3 bases and J dropped 4; count of bases not matched to a gene: 11. Germline V gene sequence: CDR1 SGHTS, CDR2 YDEGEE. The CDR3 here is CASSYAVGQGDPDTQYF. The CDR3 DNA follows: TGTGCCAGCAGCTATGCCGTCGGACAGGGGGATCCAGATACGCAGTATTTT.

The rearrangement uses TRBV27 and TRBJ2-3; no firm D call. The CDR3 is made up of 18 amino acids. V lost 0 bases, J lost 3 bases, and 19 bases lay in between. From germline, CDR1 is MNHEY and CDR2 SMNVEV (reference sequence). Here the CDR3 reads CASSLSQGRVLRTDTQYF. The DNA for the CDR3 is TGTGCCAGCAGTTTATCACAAGGTCGGGTCTTGAGGACAGATACGCAGTATTTT.

This rearrangement joins TRBV11-2 to TRBJ2-3; a possible D gene is TRBD2 (6 bases). The CDR3 sequence is 12 residues long. V lost 6 bases to trimming and J lost 9 bases, with 13 bases between them. Germline V gene sequence: CDR1 SGHAT, CDR2 FQNNGV. CDR3 in amino acids: CASRRDSLTQYF. The CDR3 coding sequence is TGTGCCAGCAGGCGGGACTCTCTGACGCAGTATTTT.

The J gene is TRBJ2-5, the V gene TRBV11-2; 7 nucleotides line up with TRBD2. Germline lookup yields CDR1 SGHAT and CDR2 FQNNGV. The CDR3 is 14 residues long. After removal of 5 bases from V and 4 bases from J, the junction contained 7 bases not matched to a gene. The CDR3 bases are TGTGCCAGCAGCCCCCGGAGCGGGACAGAGACCCAGTACTTC. This sequence encodes CASSPRSGTETQYF. The variable domain in full, completed from reference TRBV11-2 and TRBJ2-5, reads EAGVAQSPRYKIIEKRQSVAFWCNPISGHATLYWYQQILGQGPKLLIQFQNNGVVDDSQLPKDRFSAERLKGVDSTLKIQPAKLEDSAVYLCASSPRSGTETQYFGPGTRLLVL.

The chain uses TRBV29-1 and TRBJ1-4; tentatively, D is TRBD1 (6 bases). Trimming stripped 0 bases from V and 8 bases from J, with 10 bases between. CDR3 length: 13 amino acids. CDR1 is SQVTM and CDR2 is ANQGSEA in the germline V gene. The CDR3 sequence: CSVEEGGGEKLFF. The CDR3 DNA is TGCAGCGTTGAAGAAGGGGGGGGCGAAAAACTGTTTTTT.

The chain links TRBV7-3 to TRBJ2-1; 12 positions agree with TRBD1. The CDR3 extends over 15 amino acids. The trim removed 7 bases at V and 7 bases at J, leaving 8 bases unmatched. CDR1 is SGHTA and CDR2 is FQGTGA in the germline V gene. The chain's CDR3 is CASTCRDRGPNEQFF. In DNA, the CDR3 is TGTGCCAGCACCTGCCGGGACAGGGGGCCAAATGAGCAGTTCTTC.

The chain couples TRBV30 to TRBJ2-7; weak D call: TRBD2 (7 bases). The CDR3 totals 14 residues. Per the germline V gene, CDR1 is GTSNPN and CDR2 is SVGIG (reference sequence). Trimming pared 2 bases from V and 3 bases from J, leaving 14 bases between. CDR3 sequence reads: CAWSWGGLSYEQYF. The CDR3 DNA reads as TGTGCCTGGAGTTGGGGGGGCCTTAGCTACGAGCAGTACTTC.

This clone was seen a single time. The rearrangement links TRBV28 to TRBJ2-7; 7 bases fit TRBD1. The CDR3 consists of 20 residues. Per germline, CDR1 MDHEN and CDR2 SYDVKM. V shed 3 bases, J shed 3 bases, and the junction held 23 bases outside the gene matches. CDR3 region: CASSFEFSETGTQRLYEQYF. For the CDR3, the DNA is TGTGCCAGCAGTTTTGAGTTCAGCGAGACAGGGACCCAGCGCCTCTACGAGCAGTACTTC.

The V gene is TRBV2, the J gene TRBJ1-2; D gene uncertain. V lost 9 bases, J lost 6 bases, and 14 bases lay in between. The CDR3 spans 12 residues. The germline V gene encodes CDR1 SNHLY and CDR2 FYNNEI. CDR3 DNA sequence: TGTGCCAGTAGCCCCTCCACAAATGGCTACACCTTC. Its translation: CASSPSTNGYTF.

J is TRBJ2-7 and V is TRBV27, with D unclear. CDR1 and CDR2 from the germline V gene are MNHEY and SMNVEV (reference sequence). CDR3 length: 15 residues. V lost 5 bases and J 3 bases, leaving 17 bases between the germline ends. CDR3 in amino acids: CASSRARSPDYEQYF. Here the CDR3 DNA reads TGTGCCAGCAGTCGAGCGAGGTCCCCCGACTACGAGCAGTACTTC.

This clone showed up just once. The J gene is TRBJ2-7, the V gene TRBV18, with 7 bases aligning to TRBD1. The germline CDR1 and CDR2 sequences are KGHSH and LQKENI. CDR3 size: 18 residues. V trimming: 1 base; J trimming: 3 bases; junction bases outside the gene matches: 15. CDR3 bases: TGTGCCAGCTCACCACATCCAGATTTATACAGGGGAGACTACGAGCAGTACTTC. Translating it yields CASSPHPDLYRGDYEQYF.

The chain joins TRBV5-1 to TRBJ1-2, with TRBD1 identical over 11 bases. CDR1 is SGHRS and CDR2 is YFSETQ in the germline V gene. The CDR3 contains 18 residues. V gave up 2 bases and J gave up 8 bases; unmatched junction bases: 17. The CDR3 sequence is CASSLGTGGTTSTTGYTF. The CDR3 DNA follows: TGCGCCAGCAGCTTAGGGACAGGGGGAACGACTTCCACGACGGGCTACACCTTC. The full variable domain, in which reference TRBV5-1 and TRBJ1-2 provide the parts outside the CDR3, is KAGVTQTPRYLIKTRGQQVTLSCSPISGHRSVSWYQQTPGQGLQFLFEYFSETQRNKGNFPGRFSGRQFSNSRSEMNVSTLELGDSALYLCASSLGTGGTTSTTGYTFGSGTRLTVV.

This rearrangement joins TRBV10-3 to TRBJ2-7, with D possibly TRBD2 on 5 matching bases. Germline CDR1 ENHRY, CDR2 SYGVKD. The CDR3 contains 15 residues. With 3 bases removed from V and 6 bases from J, the gap between germline ends came to 18 bases. CDR3 DNA sequence: TGTGCCATCAGTGATCCGGGGTCCGCGGGTTTCGAGCAGTACTTC. Translated: CAISDPGSAGFEQYF.

CDR3 in DNA: TGTGCCAGCAGGTTTAGACACCGGGGTCTTCAGGATGGCTACACCTTC. Its protein is CASRFRHRGLQDGYTF. This rearrangement joins TRBV11-2 to TRBJ1-2; D gene uncertain. V shed 6 bases and J shed 6 bases, with 23 bases lying between them. The CDR3 totals 16 residues. Germline V gene data show CDR1 as SGHAT and CDR2 as FQNNGV.

V is TRBV2 and J is TRBJ1-3; no reliable D call. Trimming took 2 bases from V and 8 from J, leaving 4 bases between them. Germline-derived CDR1 and CDR2 are SNHLY and FYNNEI. This CDR3 spans 11 amino acids. CDR3 sequence: CASSEPHTIYF. The CDR3 coding sequence is TGTGCCAGCAGTGAACCTCACACCATATATTTT.

This chain uses TRBV4-2 with TRBJ1-1; TRBD1 agrees at 8 bases. The CDR3 is made up of 16 amino acids. V shed 0 bases, J shed 11 bases, and the junction held 14 bases outside the gene matches. Germline assignment: CDR1 LGHNA and CDR2 YNFKEQ. The CDR3 here is CASSQDPGQVAKWAFF. The CDR3 bases are TGTGCCAGCAGCCAAGATCCGGGACAGGTTGCGAAGTGGGCTTTCTTT.